This T cell receptor (beta chain) was sequenced during a study of T cell responses to AZD1222 COVID-19 vaccine. Some second doses came at about 4 weeks and others at about 12 weeks; these were pooled. Libraries were prepared by immunoSEQ multiplex PCR; TCRdb keeps only in-frame clonotypes and omits some of them. Of some 100,000 clones in the sample, roughly 89% were seen once. Between the trimmed V and J ends, which lost 3 bases and 8 bases, there was a span of 10 bases. This CDR3 is 11 amino acids long. Per germline, CDR1 GTSNPN and CDR2 SVGIG (reference sequence). Remarks on this clone: Its antigen is still unknown.

Study-wide points: Spike-specific TCR breadth rose after two AZD1222 doses, and depth rose as well. The reported proportion of spike-specific TCRs targeting unmutated variant regions was nearly half.

This chain connects TRBV30 to TRBJ1-2; tentatively, D is TRBD1 (6 bases). The sample here was peripheral blood, taken 28 days after the second AZD1222 dose. This TCR was sampled from an adult who received the AZD1222 COVID-19 vaccine. The CDR3 sequence is CAWRGGGGYTF. The CDR3, as DNA: TGTGCCTGGAGGGGAGGGGGAGGCTACACCTTC.